Below, 30 T cell receptor beta chains from the same sample are listed, as sequenced in a study of neurological immune-mediated disorders. TCRdb ran MiXCR on the 5' RACE reads and lists one entry per CDR3 protein. Seen here are roughly 100,000 distinct CDR3 sequences, less than 14% observed once, and the top ten hold around 3.3%. Time point meaning: longitudinal time-point 3. Sequenced sample: PBMCs. These receptors were collected from a female donor with HTLV-1-associated myelopathy (HAM/TSP).

This clonotype was observed at least ten times. CDR3 nucleotide sequence: TGCGCCAGCAGCTTGGCCCCGTCACCCGGGGAGCTGTTTTTT. Encoded protein: CASSLAPSPGELFF. The chain is built from TRBV5-1 and TRBJ2-2; D gene uncertain. Per the germline V gene, CDR1 is SGHRS and CDR2 is YFSETQ. This CDR3 is built from 14 residues. The V and J ends lost 0 bases and 6 bases respectively, with 9 bases between them.

This clonotype was counted ten times or more. This chain connects TRBV5-6 to TRBJ2-1, with 7 bases that match TRBD1. Germline CDR1 SGHDT, CDR2 YYEEEE. CDR3 length: 14 residues. V lost 4 bases and J lost 10; bases outside the gene matches: 11. CDR3: CASSTTGTAGEQFF. In nucleotides, the CDR3 is TGTGCCAGCAGCACCACCGGGACAGCTGGCGAGCAGTTCTTC.

This clonotype was observed many times. The CDR3 sequence is CASSQDRYRENTEAFF. The CDR3 coding sequence is TGTGCCAGCAGCCAAGATCGGTACAGGGAGAACACTGAAGCTTTCTTT. This chain uses TRBV3-1 with TRBJ1-1; perhaps TRBD1 as D (6 bases). The CDR3 has 16 amino acids. V was pared by 0 bases and J by 1 base, with 12 bases between. Germline CDR1 and CDR2: LGHDT and YNNKEL (reference sequence).

In its sample, this clonotype was seen many times. J is TRBJ2-3 and V is TRBV10-3, with D perhaps TRBD1 (5 bases). Germline CDR1 ENHRY, CDR2 SYGVKD. This CDR3 contains 16 residues. Trimming shortened V by 7 bases and J by 4 bases, and 21 bases separated the two germline ends. Here the CDR3 DNA reads TGTGCCATCACTCCAGGGTCCAGATCAAACTCAGATACGCAGTATTTT. Encoded protein: CAITPGSRSNSDTQYF.

This clonotype appeared many times. The CDR3 here is CASSLKREYREKLFF. Written as DNA, the CDR3 is TGTGCCAGCAGTTTAAAAAGGGAATATCGGGAAAAACTGTTTTTT. This sequence joins TRBV28 and TRBJ1-4, with D uncertain. CDR1 and CDR2 (germline): MDHEN, SYDVKM. V was shortened by 2 bases and J by 8 bases, with 15 bases between the two germline ends. The CDR3 length is 15 residues.

This clonotype has just a few counts. The J gene is TRBJ2-5, the V gene TRBV5-4; D remains unclear. The germline V gene encodes CDR1 SGHNT and CDR2 YYREEE (reference sequence). The V end was cut by 0 bases, the J end by 3 bases, with 3 bases between. CDR3 size: 12 residues. CDR3 in DNA: TGTGCCAGCAGCTTGGTTGAAGAGACCCAGTACTTC. Protein product: CASSLVEETQYF.

This clonotype occurred many times. The chain combines TRBV3-1 with TRBJ2-2, with TRBD2 as a possible D gene (6 bases). The V end lost 1 base, the J end lost 0 bases, and 12 bases lay between the germline ends. This CDR3 contains 17 residues. Germline assignment: CDR1 LGHDT and CDR2 YNNKEL (reference sequence). The CDR3 nucleotides read TGTGCCAGCAGCCAAGTTGGGCGGGGTGCGAACACCGGGGAGCTGTTTTTT. This translates into CASSQVGRGANTGELFF.

This clonotype was counted many times. V and J are TRBV18 and TRBJ1-1; D may be TRBD1 (5 bases). The CDR3 consists of 16 residues. V was pared by 3 bases and J by 0 bases, with 14 bases between. The germline gives CDR1 KGHSH, CDR2 LQKENI. This CDR3 reads CASSPRDGLMNTEAFF. The CDR3 DNA is TGTGCCAGCTCACCTCGGGACGGCCTAATGAACACTGAAGCTTTCTTT.

As for this clonotype: A much larger clonotype is one base distant, so this may be a read error. V gene TRBV6-5 combines with J gene TRBJ2-1, with 10 bases lining up with TRBD2. This CDR3 has 16 residues. CDR1 MNHEY and CDR2 SVGAGI come from the germline V gene. Germline trimming cut 10 bases from V and 8 bases from J; bases unmatched to any gene: 17. The CDR3 region has the DNA TGTGCCAACAGGCCCCTAGGGAGCGGGGGGGCCCATGAGCAGTTCTTC. Residues: CANRPLGSGGAHEQFF.

This clonotype was recorded many times. This chain joins TRBV11-2 and TRBJ2-7; D call uncertain. CDR1 SGHAT and CDR2 FQNNGV come from the germline V gene. With 0 bases removed from V and 3 bases from J, the gap between germline ends came to 9 bases. The CDR3 is made up of 14 amino acids. The CDR3 region is CASSLDIRYYEQYF. The CDR3 nucleotides read TGTGCCAGCAGCTTAGATATAAGGTACTACGAGCAGTACTTC.

At least ten counts were recorded for this clonotype. The chain is built from TRBV5-1 and TRBJ2-3; TRBD1 matches at 11 bases. Looked up from germline, CDR1 is SGHRS and CDR2 is YFSETQ. CDR3 length: 15 residues. The ends lost 4 bases at V and 6 bases at J; junction bases unmatched: 7. The CDR3 nucleotides are TGCGCCAGCAGCAACGGACAGGGGGCTGGGGATACGCAGTATTTT. Encoded protein: CASSNGQGAGDTQYF.

This clonotype was counted many times. The V gene is TRBV29-1, the J gene TRBJ2-3; tentative D call: TRBD1 (5 bases). Germline CDR1 is SQVTM and CDR2 is ANQGSEA. CDR3 length equals 12 residues. With 7 bases removed from V and 3 bases from J, the gap between germline ends came to 11 bases. The CDR3: CSANSGTDTQYF. The CDR3 nucleotides read TGCAGCGCGAACTCAGGGACAGATACGCAGTATTTT.

This clonotype came up many times. The V and J genes are TRBV6-5 and TRBJ2-7; 8 bases are shared with TRBD1. Losses at the gene ends were 6 bases for V and 2 bases for J; bases not matched to a gene: 9. This CDR3 is built from 15 residues. Per germline, CDR1 MNHEY and CDR2 SVGAGI. CDR3 in amino acids: CASRPPGTGTYEQYF. The CDR3 region has the DNA TGTGCCAGCAGGCCACCCGGGACAGGCACCTACGAGCAGTACTTC.

The chain's CDR3 is CASKGRGFSTDTQYF. In nucleotides, the CDR3 is TGTGCCAGCAAAGGGCGAGGGTTCAGCACAGATACGCAGTATTTT. J is TRBJ2-3 and V is TRBV28; possibly TRBD2 for D (5 bases). The CDR3 loop spans 15 amino acids. V lost 7 bases to trimming and J lost 0 bases, with 14 bases between them. Germline CDR1 and CDR2: MDHEN and SYDVKM.

This clonotype was recorded at least ten times. The chain has TRBV20-1 and TRBJ2-3; 7 nucleotides match TRBD1. This CDR3 has 13 amino acids. Germline V gene lookup returns CDR1 DFQATT and CDR2 SNEGSKA (reference sequence). The ends lost 5 bases at V and 6 bases at J; junction bases unmatched: 8. CDR3 DNA sequence: TGCAGTGCTTACCCAGGGACAGAGGATACGCAGTATTTT. It codes for CSAYPGTEDTQYF.

This clonotype was detected many times. The rearrangement links TRBV5-1 to TRBJ2-3; 7 bases are shared with TRBD2. The CDR3 has 13 amino acids. Trimming took 7 bases from V and 3 from J; bases not matched to a gene: 5. Per germline, CDR1 SGHRS and CDR2 YFSETQ. This CDR3 reads CASSGGWTDTQYF. CDR3 coding DNA: TGCGCCAGCTCGGGGGGTTGGACAGATACGCAGTATTTT.

The V call is TRBV29-1, the J call TRBJ2-7, with D perhaps matching TRBD2 (5 bases). Germline V lookup: CDR1 SQVTM, CDR2 ANQGSEA. CDR3 length equals 11 residues. Trimming took off 7 bases at V and 6 bases at J, with 13 bases between the two ends. In DNA form, the CDR3 reads TGCAGCGCAGGCGGGTCGTCCGAGCAGTACTTC. It codes for CSAGGSSEQYF.

This clonotype was detected ten times or more. This rearrangement joins TRBV6-1 to TRBJ2-6; D remains ambiguous. The CDR3 extends over 14 amino acids. V was trimmed by 1 base and J by 2 bases, leaving 3 bases between them. Germline CDR1 and CDR2: MNHNS and SASEGT. This CDR3 reads CASSEGPGANVLTF. CDR3 nucleotide sequence: TGTGCCAGCAGTGAAGGCCCTGGGGCCAACGTCCTGACTTTC.

This clonotype has at least ten counts. The chain uses TRBV20-1 and TRBJ2-7; 7 bases agree with TRBD2. The CDR3 is 17 residues long. The V segment lost 0 bases and the J segment 2 bases; nucleotides outside the gene matches: 13. CDR1 is DFQATT, CDR2 SNEGSKA, per germline (reference sequence). The DNA of the CDR3 is TGCAGTGCTAGAGATCTGGCTAAGGCGGGGGAGGCCTACGAGCAGTACTTC. It translates to CSARDLAKAGEAYEQYF.

The chain has TRBV20-1 and TRBJ2-7; TRBD1 matches at 7 bases. This CDR3 is built from 14 residues. The V gene end was trimmed by 4 bases and the J gene end by 3 bases; junction bases not matched to a gene: 9. Germline assignment: CDR1 DFQATT and CDR2 SNEGSKA (reference sequence). The CDR3 protein is CSATNRGRIYEQYF. CDR3 coding DNA: TGCAGTGCTACTAACAGGGGCCGAATCTACGAGCAGTACTTC.

There are many counts of this clonotype. V usage is TRBV5-6 and J usage is TRBJ2-3; TRBD1 might be the D (6 bases). This CDR3 contains 14 residues. V lost 0 bases and J 7 bases, leaving 12 bases between the germline ends. Looked up from germline, CDR1 is SGHDT and CDR2 is YYEEEE. The CDR3 spells CASSLAGTPYTQYF. CDR3 nucleotide sequence: TGTGCCAGCAGCTTGGCCGGGACACCGTATACGCAGTATTTT. Filled out from reference TRBV5-6 and TRBJ2-3, the complete variable domain reads DAGVTQSPTHLIKTRGQQVTLRCSPKSGHDTVSWYQQALGQGPQFIFQYYEEEERQRGNFPDRFSGHQFPNYSSELNVNALLLGDSALYLCASSLAGTPYTQYFGPGTRLTVL.

This clonotype was observed at least ten times. The V call is TRBV7-9, the J call TRBJ2-5; D tentatively fits TRBD1 or TRBD2 (5 bases each). CDR3 size: 13 residues. V dropped 5 bases and J dropped 10 bases, with 17 bases sitting between them. Germline V CDR1 and CDR2: SEHNR, FQNEAQ (reference sequence). The CDR3 spells CASSPAGGGGQYF. Here the CDR3 DNA reads TGTGCCAGCAGCCCTGCCGGTGGTGGGGGCCAGTACTTC.

This clonotype was counted many times. V and J are TRBV20-1 and TRBJ2-7, with 9 bases aligning to TRBD2. The CDR3 is 15 residues long. Germline CDR1 DFQATT, CDR2 SNEGSKA (reference sequence). V lost 1 base, J lost 1 base, and 5 bases stayed unmatched. CDR3: CSARVLAGESYEQYF. Written as DNA, the CDR3 is TGCAGTGCTAGAGTATTAGCGGGGGAGTCCTACGAGCAGTACTTC.

In its sample, this clonotype was seen a few times. The DNA of the CDR3 is TGTGCCAGCAGTCTGGGGACAGGGGCCTATGGCTACACCTTC. Amino acid sequence: CASSLGTGAYGYTF. The V and J genes are TRBV6-6 and TRBJ1-2; 10 nucleotides agree with TRBD1. The CDR3 runs to 14 residues. CDR1 is MNHNY and CDR2 is SVGAGI in the germline V gene (reference sequence). The trim removed 5 bases at V and 4 bases at J, leaving 4 bases unmatched.

The sample holds many counts of this clonotype. V and J are TRBV20-1 and TRBJ2-3; 8 positions agree with TRBD2. This CDR3 spans 13 amino acids. Germline CDR1 and CDR2: DFQATT and SNEGSKA (reference sequence). V shed 5 bases and J 1 base; nucleotides not matched to a gene: 2. As DNA, the CDR3 is TGCAGTGCTTCGGGGGGGGGCACAGATACGCAGTATTTT. Translation gives CSASGGGTDTQYF.

The sample holds many counts of this clonotype. A read error is possible here, since a much larger clone lies one base away. The chain carries TRBV10-3 and TRBJ1-3; D is unresolved. The CDR3 consists of 13 residues. Trimming shortened V by 3 bases and J by 0 bases, and 3 bases separated the two germline ends. CDR1 and CDR2 (germline): ENHRY, SYGVKD. The CDR3 DNA follows: TGTGCCATCAGTGATGTCTCTGGAAACACCATATATTTT. Encoded protein: CAISDVSGNTIYF.

The J gene is TRBJ1-2, the V gene TRBV7-2; D unclear. Germline loops: CDR1 SGHTA, CDR2 FQGNSA. CDR3 length equals 15 residues. V was cut by 5 bases and J by 0 bases, with 13 bases left in between. CDR3 sequence (DNA): TGTGCCAGCAGCGGAGGTCCGGCGACTAACTATGGCTACACCTTC. Encoded protein: CASSGGPATNYGYTF.

The chain joins TRBV18 to TRBJ2-5, with a weak D call TRBD1 (7 bases). The V and J ends lost 2 bases and 2 bases respectively, with 12 bases between them. Germline V gives CDR1 KGHSH, CDR2 LQKENI. CDR3 length equals 15 residues. The CDR3 is CASSPNAGQQETQYF. In DNA, the CDR3 is TGTGCCAGCTCACCAAATGCGGGACAGCAAGAGACCCAGTACTTC.

This clonotype was seen many times. This rearrangement joins TRBV6-5 to TRBJ1-1; D remains ambiguous. This CDR3 spans 12 amino acids. V lost 5 bases and J 1 base, leaving 5 bases between the germline ends. The germline V gene has CDR1 MNHEY and CDR2 SVGAGI. CDR3 amino acids: CASSTQNTEAFF. CDR3 coding DNA: TGTGCCAGCAGTACCCAGAACACTGAAGCTTTCTTT.

This clonotype was recorded many times. The chain joins TRBV5-1 to TRBJ2-2; TRBD1 is a possible D gene (5 bases). The CDR3 is made up of 16 amino acids. Germline CDR1 SGHRS, CDR2 YFSETQ. Trimming pared 1 base from V and 0 bases from J, leaving 10 bases between. The chain's CDR3 is CASSLKSTANTGELFF. As DNA, the CDR3 is TGCGCCAGCAGCTTGAAATCGACAGCGAACACCGGGGAGCTGTTTTTT.